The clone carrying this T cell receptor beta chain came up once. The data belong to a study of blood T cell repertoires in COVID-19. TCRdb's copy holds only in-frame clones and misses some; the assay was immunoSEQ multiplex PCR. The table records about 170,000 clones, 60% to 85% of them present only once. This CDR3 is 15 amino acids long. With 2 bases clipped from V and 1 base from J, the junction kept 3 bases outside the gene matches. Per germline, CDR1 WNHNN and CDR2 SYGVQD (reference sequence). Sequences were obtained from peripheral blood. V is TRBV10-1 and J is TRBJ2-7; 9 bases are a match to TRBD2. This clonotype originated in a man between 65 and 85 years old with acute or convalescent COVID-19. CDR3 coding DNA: TGCGCCAGCAGTGAGAGCGGGGGGCCTTCCTACGAGCAGTACTTC. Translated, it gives CASSESGGPSYEQYF.